Listed below are T cell receptor beta chains from one sample, sequenced in a study of T cell changes during pregnancy in multiple sclerosis. Using immunoSEQ multiplex PCR, the repertoire was profiled, and TCRdb retains in-frame clones only, with some absent. The sample includes roughly 80,000 clones, 92% of them seen just once. Sequenced here: peripheral blood, sampled before pregnancy. These TCRs come from a female donor with multiple sclerosis, enrolled in a pregnancy study. The CDR3 runs from the conserved cysteine through the conserved F or W. Each record gives: D gene, J gene, V gene, CDR3 protein. The D gene is left open where the match is weak.

D: -
J: TRBJ1-6
V: TRBV6-1
CDR3: CASLGGLTNSPLHF

D: -
J: TRBJ1-2
V: TRBV5-5
CDR3: CASSYIGAGDGYTF

D: -
J: TRBJ2-2
V: TRBV7-9
CDR3: CASSPLLYTGELFF

D: -
J: TRBJ2-7
V: TRBV5-4
CDR3: CASSFQGTDEQYF

D: -
J: TRBJ2-2
V: TRBV7-8
CDR3: CASSVRRGFTGELFF

D: -
J: TRBJ1-1
V: TRBV29-1
CDR3: CSVEWGENTEAFF

D: -
J: TRBJ1-4
V: TRBV14
CDR3: CASSQGTAEKLFF

D: TRBD1
J: TRBJ2-7
V: TRBV19
CDR3: CASSPRQGKASYEQYF

D: TRBD1
J: TRBJ1-5
V: TRBV10-3
CDR3: CAISDGTGGYIYQPQHF

D: TRBD2
J: TRBJ2-3
V: TRBV10-3
CDR3: CAIKSGGSTDTQYF

D: TRBD1
J: TRBJ1-4
V: TRBV10-1
CDR3: CATSGTGNEKLFF

D: -
J: TRBJ1-1
V: TRBV5-4
CDR3: CASSRTDVAEAFF

D: -
J: TRBJ1-3
V: TRBV6-6
CDR3: CASSYYREPPGNTIYF

D: TRBD1
J: TRBJ2-1
V: TRBV5-6
CDR3: CASSTPDRVREQFF

D: TRBD1
J: TRBJ1-1
V: TRBV25-1
CDR3: CATTTGGGGTEAFF